A single sample gave rise to the 32 T cell receptor beta chains below, sequenced in a study of blood T cells in healthy people across ages. Together with a sample-barcoded 5' primer, a J-beta primer mix was included in a second PCR lasting about 7 to 12 cycles. Via MiXCR, TCRdb re-called the 5' RACE reads, giving one row per CDR3 protein. The data contain fewer than 800,000 distinct CDR3 sequences, 45% to 50% of them singletons. Sequenced input: blood. Source of these receptors: a woman aged 55-75 years in good health.

The chain is built from TRBV7-8 and TRBJ1-1; perhaps TRBD1 as D (6 bases). The CDR3 runs to 12 residues. The V gene's germline CDR1 is SGHVS and CDR2 FQNEAQ. V was cut by 3 bases and J by 8 bases, with 10 bases left in between. For the CDR3, the DNA is TGTGCCAGCAGCTTGCCGGGACAAGAAGCTTTCTTT. Protein: CASSLPGQEAFF.

The V and J genes are TRBV9 and TRBJ2-3, with unresolved D. The germline gives CDR1 SGDLS, CDR2 YYNGEE. CDR3 size: 14 residues. Trimming removed 0 bases at V and 5 bases at J, with 10 bases between. CDR3 residues: CASSVDFRGDTQYF. CDR3 DNA sequence: TGTGCCAGCAGCGTAGATTTTCGTGGAGATACGCAGTATTTT.

The chain links TRBV28 to TRBJ2-3, with 7 bases aligning to TRBD1. Germline V lookup: CDR1 MDHEN, CDR2 SYDVKM. Trimming took 8 bases from V and 6 from J; bases not matched to a gene: 14. The length of the CDR3 is 15 residues. CDR3 coding DNA: TGTGCCAGCCAGGGGACAGACGGTATAACGGATACGCAGTATTTT. Amino acid sequence: CASQGTDGITDTQYF.

This clonotype was detected a few times. The V and J genes are TRBV7-9 and TRBJ2-1, with 11 bases lining up with TRBD2. The CDR3 is 14 amino acids. The junction had 7 bases not matched to a gene; V was cut back by 5 bases and J by 10 bases. From germline, CDR1 is SEHNR and CDR2 FQNEAQ (reference sequence). CDR3 region: CASSAPGTSGEQFF. CDR3 sequence (DNA): TGTGCCAGCAGCGCCCCCGGGACTAGCGGCGAGCAGTTCTTC.

This clonotype was observed a handful of times. The V and J genes are TRBV7-9 and TRBJ2-1; tentatively, D is TRBD1 or TRBD2 (6 bases each). The CDR3 length is 15 residues. Looked up from germline, CDR1 is SEHNR and CDR2 is FQNEAQ (reference sequence). V was cut by 5 bases and J by 2 bases, with 13 bases left in between. The chain's CDR3 is CASSPRGATYNEQFF. The CDR3 region has the DNA TGTGCCAGCAGCCCAAGGGGGGCAACCTACAATGAGCAGTTCTTC.

This clonotype was seen a single time. The J gene is TRBJ1-1, the V gene TRBV20-1; no reliable D call. The CDR3 contains 14 residues. The germline CDR1 and CDR2 sequences are DFQATT and SNEGSKA (reference sequence). The V gene lost 1 base and the J gene lost 0 bases, with 9 bases spanning the gap. The CDR3 here is CSARVGLLNTEAFF. The CDR3 nucleotides are TGCAGTGCTAGAGTTGGCCTATTGAACACTGAAGCTTTCTTT.

This clonotype was seen more than once but under ten times. This chain connects TRBV4-2 to TRBJ2-5; D perhaps matches TRBD2 (5 bases). The CDR3 runs 15 residues. The germline V gene encodes CDR1 LGHNA and CDR2 YNFKEQ. Trimming pared 1 base from V and 5 bases from J, leaving 14 bases between. The DNA for the CDR3 is TGTGCCAGCAGCCAAGTCGAGGGTAGCGCGGAGACCCAGTACTTC. This translates into CASSQVEGSAETQYF.

Details on this clonotype: The missing conserved phenylalanine or tryptophan at the end of this CDR3 makes a read error likely. Because the CDR3's place on the DNA is in doubt, the DNA is left out and the CDR3 is given as listed by TCRdb. The rearrangement joins TRBV10-3 to TRBJ2-1; the listed D gene, TRBD2, was not tested against the DNA. The CDR3 length is 12 residues, termini included. In germline, CDR1 is ENHRY, CDR2 SYGVKD. CDR3 protein: CAIRELEGSRFS.

The rearrangement joins TRBV20-1 to TRBJ2-7, with D perhaps given as TRBD1 or TRBD2 (6 bases each). Germline V lookup: CDR1 DFQATT, CDR2 SNEGSKA (reference sequence). V lost 2 bases, J lost 5 bases, and 19 bases lay in between. This CDR3 spans 15 amino acids. This CDR3 is CSARIPTGGGDEQYF. The DNA for the CDR3 is TGCAGTGCTAGAATCCCGACAGGAGGGGGAGACGAGCAGTACTTC.

This chain links TRBV4-1 with TRBJ2-1; a weak D match, TRBD2 (6 bases). Trimming took 0 bases from V and 5 from J, leaving 14 bases between them. Germline V gene lookup returns CDR1 MGHRA and CDR2 YSYEKL. The CDR3 covers 16 residues. The CDR3, as DNA: TGCGCCAGCAGCCAAGATAGGATACTAGCTAACAATGAGCAGTTCTTC. Amino acid sequence: CASSQDRILANNEQFF.

V is TRBV11-2 and J is TRBJ2-1, with D possibly TRBD2 on 6 matching bases. Germline V gene data show CDR1 as SGHAT and CDR2 as FQNNGV. The CDR3 totals 16 residues. Trimming removed 4 bases at V and 9 bases at J, with 22 bases between. Written as DNA, the CDR3 is TGTGCCAGCAGCTCAACCGGGACTGCTCCCTCGGGTGAGCAGTTCTTC. The encoded protein is CASSSTGTAPSGEQFF. Using reference TRBV11-2 and TRBJ2-1 for the parts outside the CDR3, the full variable domain is EAGVAQSPRYKIIEKRQSVAFWCNPISGHATLYWYQQILGQGPKLLIQFQNNGVVDDSQLPKDRFSAERLKGVDSTLKIQPAKLEDSAVYLCASSSTGTAPSGEQFFGPGTRLTVL.

This clonotype was counted only a few times. The gene calls are TRBV5-1 and TRBJ2-5, with 9 bases matching TRBD2. There are 13 residues in the CDR3. The V segment lost 7 bases and the J segment 4 bases; nucleotides outside the gene matches: 5. Germline loops: CDR1 SGHRS, CDR2 YFSETQ. The CDR3 DNA sequence: TGCGCCAGCGCGGGACTAGCTGGAGAGACCCAGTACTTC. As protein: CASAGLAGETQYF.

This clonotype was seen a handful of times. The chain carries TRBV29-1 and TRBJ2-1; D is tentatively TRBD1 or TRBD2 (5 bases each). This CDR3 comprises 17 residues. V lost 3 bases and J lost 1, with 19 bases in between. CDR1 is SQVTM, CDR2 ANQGSEA, per germline. The CDR3 bases are TGCAGCGTTGAGTCAGGGCCAGCCGGCGGGTCCTACAATGAGCAGTTCTTC. It specifies CSVESGPAGGSYNEQFF.

This clonotype was observed a few times. This rearrangement joins TRBV20-1 to TRBJ2-5, with 16 nucleotides matching TRBD2. J gave up 4 bases and V 5 bases, and 10 bases lay outside the gene matches. Germline assignment: CDR1 DFQATT and CDR2 SNEGSKA (reference sequence). There are 17 residues in the CDR3. The CDR3 loop reads CSAGSPGTSGRAETQYF. In DNA form, the CDR3 reads TGCAGTGCTGGGAGTCCCGGGACTAGCGGGAGGGCAGAGACCCAGTACTTC.

There are many counts of this clonotype. The chain employs TRBV29-1 and TRBJ2-3; 8 nucleotides match TRBD1. The CDR3 consists of 16 residues. From germline, CDR1 is SQVTM and CDR2 ANQGSEA. With V trimmed by 6 bases and J by 1 base, 12 bases remained unmatched. The CDR3 protein is CSVDGAGTGGTDTQYF. CDR3 in DNA: TGCAGCGTCGACGGCGCCGGGACAGGAGGCACAGATACGCAGTATTTT.

The V call is TRBV6-5, the J call TRBJ2-3, with D unclear. The CDR3 totals 13 residues. Per the germline V gene, CDR1 is MNHEY and CDR2 is SVGAGI. The V gene lost 6 bases and the J gene lost 2 bases, with 9 bases spanning the gap. CDR3 region: CASSEIITDTQYF. The CDR3 DNA reads TGTGCCAGCAGCGAAATCATCACAGATACGCAGTATTTT.

As concerns this clonotype: Sequence at one end of the junction differs from germline and may be a read error. V usage is TRBV20-1 and J usage is TRBJ2-5; D uncertain. Germline assignment: CDR1 DFQATT and CDR2 SNEGSKA (reference sequence). This CDR3 comprises 14 residues. The CDR3 region is CSATLVSGQGTQYF. CDR3 nucleotide sequence: TGCAGTGCTACCCTAGTCTCGGGTCAAGGGACCCAGTACTTC.

This chain links TRBV12-3 or TRBV12-4 with TRBJ2-5, with TRBD2 matching 9 bases. This CDR3 contains 16 residues. V trimming: 5 bases; J trimming: 11 bases; junction bases outside the gene matches: 18. DNA of the CDR3: TGTGCCAGCAGTCGTCTGGGAATGCGGGAGGGCTCGGAGCAGTACTTC. Translation: CASSRLGMREGSEQYF.

The chain carries TRBV4-2 and TRBJ1-2; D ambiguous. Germline CDR1 and CDR2: LGHNA and YNFKEQ. The CDR3 is 12 amino acids. V was pared by 3 bases and J by 4 bases, with 6 bases between. Here the CDR3 reads CASSQDFYGYTF. In DNA form, the CDR3 reads TGTGCCAGCAGCCAGGATTTCTATGGCTACACCTTC.

The chain carries TRBV20-1 and TRBJ1-4; D is uncertain. The CDR3 runs to 15 residues. Trimming pared 0 bases from V and 0 bases from J, leaving 8 bases between. The germline CDR1 and CDR2 sequences are DFQATT and SNEGSKA (reference sequence). CDR3 nucleotides: TGCAGTGCTAGAGATTACACAGCAACTAATGAAAAACTGTTTTTT. Translated: CSARDYTATNEKLFF.

The chain links TRBV6-5 to TRBJ2-1; 12 bases are shared with TRBD1. This CDR3 is built from 16 residues. With 1 base clipped from V and 7 bases from J, the junction kept 5 bases outside the gene matches. The germline V gene encodes CDR1 MNHEY and CDR2 SVGAGI. The CDR3 sequence is CASSYYGTGGLNEQFF. The CDR3 bases are TGTGCCAGCAGTTACTATGGGACAGGGGGCTTAAATGAGCAGTTCTTC.

Only a few counts were recorded for this clonotype. The chain combines TRBV5-1 with TRBJ2-5; 9 bases match TRBD1. J was trimmed by 2 bases and V by 0 bases; bases with no gene match: 2. Germline V gives CDR1 SGHRS, CDR2 YFSETQ. The length of the CDR3 is 15 residues. In DNA form, the CDR3 reads TGCGCCAGCAGCTTGGTGGGACAGGGTCAAGAGACCCAGTACTTC. This sequence encodes CASSLVGQGQETQYF.

This clonotype was seen more than once but under ten times. A much larger clone lies one base from this, so it may be a read error. The chain carries TRBV7-2 and TRBJ2-1; TRBD2 agrees at 9 bases. The CDR3 length is 15 residues. V lost 2 bases and J lost 4; bases outside the gene matches: 3. Germline V gene lookup returns CDR1 SGHTA and CDR2 FQGNSA. In DNA form, the CDR3 reads TGTGCCAGCAGCTTAAGTACTAGCGGGTACAATGAGCAGTTCTTC. This translates into CASSLSTSGYNEQFF.

This clonotype was observed a few times. The CDR3 is CASSLGTRDEQYF. CDR3 sequence (DNA): TGTGCCAGCAGCTTGGGGACTAGAGACGAGCAGTACTTC. The V and J genes are TRBV5-6 and TRBJ2-7; 7 bases match TRBD2. V lost 0 bases and J lost 5; bases outside the gene matches: 2. Germline-derived CDR1 and CDR2 are SGHDT and YYEEEE. CDR3 length: 13 residues. The full variable domain, completed using reference TRBV5-6 and TRBJ2-7, is DAGVTQSPTHLIKTRGQQVTLRCSPKSGHDTVSWYQQALGQGPQFIFQYYEEEERQRGNFPDRFSGHQFPNYSSELNVNALLLGDSALYLCASSLGTRDEQYFGPGTRLTVT.

The table lists this clonotype with a few counts. The chain recombines TRBV29-1 with TRBJ1-1, with no clear D. Between the trimmed V and J ends, which lost 0 bases and 8 bases, there was a span of 10 bases. The germline V gene has CDR1 SQVTM and CDR2 ANQGSEA. This CDR3 is built from 12 residues. The CDR3 bases are TGCAGCGTTGAAGAAAATAGAGTGGAAGCTTTCTTT. It specifies CSVEENRVEAFF.

This clonotype was seen more than once but under ten times. The junction differs from germline at one of its ends, possibly a read error. V is TRBV7-2 and J is TRBJ1-2, with D hard to call. The CDR3 runs to 14 residues. CDR1 and CDR2 (germline): SGHTA, FQGNSA. The CDR3 DNA is TGTGCCAGCAGCGCAGCACAGACCACCTATGGCTGCACCTTC. Protein product: CASSAAQTTYGCTF.

This chain links TRBV11-3 with TRBJ1-1; TRBD1 might be the D (6 bases). The CDR3 contains 17 residues. Looked up from germline, CDR1 is SGHNT and CDR2 is YENEEA. The ends were cut back, 3 bases at V and 1 base at J, with 18 bases in the middle. CDR3 sequence (DNA): TGTGCCAGCAGCTTGGGGGGCGACTCCCAGCAGAACACTGAAGCTTTCTTT. It encodes CASSLGGDSQQNTEAFF. Combining the CDR3 with reference TRBV11-3 and TRBJ1-1 gives the whole variable domain EAGVVQSPRYKIIEKKQPVAFWCNPISGHNTLYWYLQNLGQGPELLIRYENEEAVDDSQLPKDRFSAERLKGVDSTLKIQPAELGDSAVYLCASSLGGDSQQNTEAFFGQGTRLTVV.

This clonotype showed up just a few times. The chain employs TRBV5-1 and TRBJ1-1; 9 nucleotides match TRBD1. CDR3 length: 14 residues. The V segment lost 6 bases and the J segment 3 bases; nucleotides outside the gene matches: 6. Germline assignment: CDR1 SGHRS and CDR2 YFSETQ. This chain's CDR3 is CASKRTGVDTEAFF. In DNA form, the CDR3 reads TGCGCCAGCAAGAGGACAGGGGTGGACACTGAAGCTTTCTTT.

This rearrangement joins TRBV6-5 to TRBJ2-1, with D possibly being TRBD2 (7 bases). The CDR3 length is 18 residues. From germline, CDR1 is MNHEY and CDR2 SVGAGI. V dropped 2 bases and J dropped 7 bases, with 24 bases sitting between them. The DNA of the CDR3 is TGTGCCAGCAGTTACCGTCCTAGCGGAGGGGGAAGGGGGAATGAGCAGTTCTTC. It yields the protein CASSYRPSGGGRGNEQFF.

Note on this clonotype: At one end the junction does not follow the germline gene, possibly because of a read error. CDR3: CAGSPGSGSSVYNEQFF. The CDR3 DNA follows: TGTGCCGGCTCACCAGGGAGCGGGAGTAGTGTGTACAATGAGCAGTTCTTC. The V call is TRBV18, the J call TRBJ2-1, with 8 bases matching TRBD2. This CDR3 has 17 amino acids. Germline CDR1 KGHSH, CDR2 LQKENI.

The chain has TRBV20-1 and TRBJ2-1; D is uncertain. Per germline, CDR1 DFQATT and CDR2 SNEGSKA (reference sequence). The CDR3 runs to 12 residues. The V end lost 1 base, the J end lost 9 bases, and 10 bases lay between the germline ends. The CDR3 nucleotides read TGCAGTGCTAGAGGTCCGTCGCCTGAGCAGTTCTTC. This encodes CSARGPSPEQFF.

The rearrangement uses TRBV7-2 and TRBJ2-1; 16 bases line up with TRBD2. The junction had 9 bases not matched to a gene; V was cut back by 4 bases and J by 9 bases. The length of the CDR3 is 17 residues. Germline assignment: CDR1 SGHTA and CDR2 FQGNSA. This chain's CDR3 is CASSSRGLAGGEGEQFF. The CDR3 nucleotides are TGTGCCAGCAGCTCGAGGGGACTAGCGGGAGGGGAGGGTGAGCAGTTCTTC.